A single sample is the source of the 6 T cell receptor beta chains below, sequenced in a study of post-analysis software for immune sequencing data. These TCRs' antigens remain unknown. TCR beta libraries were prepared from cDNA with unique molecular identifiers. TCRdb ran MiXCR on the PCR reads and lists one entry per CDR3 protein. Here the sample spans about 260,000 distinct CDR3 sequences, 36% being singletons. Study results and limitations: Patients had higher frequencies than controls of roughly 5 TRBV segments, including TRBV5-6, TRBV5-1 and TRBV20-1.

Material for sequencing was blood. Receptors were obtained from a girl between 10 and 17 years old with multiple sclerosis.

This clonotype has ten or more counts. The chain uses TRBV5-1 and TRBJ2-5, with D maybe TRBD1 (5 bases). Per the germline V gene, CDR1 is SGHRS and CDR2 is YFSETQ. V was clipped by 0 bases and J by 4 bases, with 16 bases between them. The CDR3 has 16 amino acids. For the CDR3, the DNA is TGCGCCAGCAGCTTGGAAGTTGGTCCAGGGTCAGAGACCCAGTACTTC. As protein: CASSLEVGPGSETQYF.

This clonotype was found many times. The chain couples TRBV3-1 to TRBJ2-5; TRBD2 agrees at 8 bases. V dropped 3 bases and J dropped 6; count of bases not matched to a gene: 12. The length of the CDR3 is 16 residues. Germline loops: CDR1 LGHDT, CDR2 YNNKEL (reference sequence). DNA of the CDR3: TGTGCCAGCAGCCAGCTACCGCGCGGGGGGCACCAGACCCAGTACTTC. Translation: CASSQLPRGGHQTQYF.

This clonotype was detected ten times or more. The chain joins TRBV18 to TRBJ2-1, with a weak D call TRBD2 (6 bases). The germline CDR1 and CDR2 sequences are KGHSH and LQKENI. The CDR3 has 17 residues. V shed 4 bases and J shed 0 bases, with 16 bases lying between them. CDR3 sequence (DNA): TGTGCCAGCTCACTGGCGGGGTCGGAGAGCTCCTACAATGAGCAGTTCTTC. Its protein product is CASSLAGSESSYNEQFF.

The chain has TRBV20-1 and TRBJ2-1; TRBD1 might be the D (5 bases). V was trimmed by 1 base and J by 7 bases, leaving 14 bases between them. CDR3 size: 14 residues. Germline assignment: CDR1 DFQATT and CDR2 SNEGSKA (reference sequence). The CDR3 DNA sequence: TGCAGTGCTAGAGCAGCAGGGCGGAGAAATGAGCAGTTCTTC. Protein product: CSARAAGRRNEQFF.

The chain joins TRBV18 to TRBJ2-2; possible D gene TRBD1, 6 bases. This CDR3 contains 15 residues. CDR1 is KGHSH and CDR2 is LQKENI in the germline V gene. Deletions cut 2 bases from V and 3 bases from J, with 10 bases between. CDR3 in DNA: TGTGCCAGCTCACCATCCAGGGGAGACACCGGGGAGCTGTTTTTT. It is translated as CASSPSRGDTGELFF.

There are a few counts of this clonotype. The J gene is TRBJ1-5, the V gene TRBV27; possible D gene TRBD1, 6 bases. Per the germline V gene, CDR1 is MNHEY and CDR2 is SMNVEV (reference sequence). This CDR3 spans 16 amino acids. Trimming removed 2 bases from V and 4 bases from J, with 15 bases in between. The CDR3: CASSLKSWQGNQPQHF. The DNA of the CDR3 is TGTGCCAGCAGTTTAAAATCCTGGCAGGGGAATCAGCCCCAGCATTTT.